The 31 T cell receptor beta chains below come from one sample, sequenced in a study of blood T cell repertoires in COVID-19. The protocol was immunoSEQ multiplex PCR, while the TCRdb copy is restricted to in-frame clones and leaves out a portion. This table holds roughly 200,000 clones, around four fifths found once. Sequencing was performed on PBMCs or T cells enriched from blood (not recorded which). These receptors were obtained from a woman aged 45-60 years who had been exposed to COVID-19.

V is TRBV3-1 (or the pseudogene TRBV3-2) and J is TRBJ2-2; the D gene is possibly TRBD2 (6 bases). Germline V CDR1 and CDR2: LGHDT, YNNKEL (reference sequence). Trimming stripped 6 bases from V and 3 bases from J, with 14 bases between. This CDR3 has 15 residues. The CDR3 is CASRLGGGDTGELFF. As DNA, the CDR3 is TGTGCCAGCAGGCTGGGGGGAGGAGACACCGGGGAGCTGTTTTTT.

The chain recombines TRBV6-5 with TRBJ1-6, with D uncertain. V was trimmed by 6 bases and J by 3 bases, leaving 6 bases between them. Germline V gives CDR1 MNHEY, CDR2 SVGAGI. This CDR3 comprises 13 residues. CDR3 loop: CASSQNYNSPLHF. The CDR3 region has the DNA TGTGCCAGCAGCCAAAACTATAATTCACCCCTCCACTTT.

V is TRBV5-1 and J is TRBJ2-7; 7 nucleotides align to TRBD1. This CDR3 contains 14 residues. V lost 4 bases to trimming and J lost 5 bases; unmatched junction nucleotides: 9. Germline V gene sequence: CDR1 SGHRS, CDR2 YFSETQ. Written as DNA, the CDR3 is TGCGCCAGCAGCCCCAGACAGGGTTCCAACGAGCAGTACTTC. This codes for CASSPRQGSNEQYF.

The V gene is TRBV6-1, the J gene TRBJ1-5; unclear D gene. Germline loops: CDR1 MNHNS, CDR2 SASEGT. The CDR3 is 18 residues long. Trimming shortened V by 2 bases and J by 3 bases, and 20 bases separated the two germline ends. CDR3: CASSERPGVQFANQPQHF. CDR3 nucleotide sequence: TGTGCCAGCAGTGAACGACCCGGGGTCCAGTTTGCCAATCAGCCCCAGCATTTT.

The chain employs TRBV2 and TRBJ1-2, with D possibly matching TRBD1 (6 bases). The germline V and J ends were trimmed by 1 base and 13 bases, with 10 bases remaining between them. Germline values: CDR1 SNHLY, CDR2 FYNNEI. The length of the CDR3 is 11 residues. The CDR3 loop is CASSEGGRGTF. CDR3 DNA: TGTGCCAGCAGTGAAGGAGGCAGGGGCACCTTC.

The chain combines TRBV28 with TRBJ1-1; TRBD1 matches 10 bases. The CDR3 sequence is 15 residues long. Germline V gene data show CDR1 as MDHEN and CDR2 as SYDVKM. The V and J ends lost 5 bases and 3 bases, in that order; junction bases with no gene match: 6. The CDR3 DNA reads TGTGCCAGCAGTCGTCCCGGGACAGGGGACACTGAAGCTTTCTTT. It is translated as CASSRPGTGDTEAFF.

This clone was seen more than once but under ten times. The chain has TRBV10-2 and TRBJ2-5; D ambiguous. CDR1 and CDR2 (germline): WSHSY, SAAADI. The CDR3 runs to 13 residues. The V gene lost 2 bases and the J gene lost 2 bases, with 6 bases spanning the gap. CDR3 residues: CASSEDTQETQYF. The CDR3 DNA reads TGCGCCAGCAGTGAGGATACACAAGAGACCCAGTACTTC.

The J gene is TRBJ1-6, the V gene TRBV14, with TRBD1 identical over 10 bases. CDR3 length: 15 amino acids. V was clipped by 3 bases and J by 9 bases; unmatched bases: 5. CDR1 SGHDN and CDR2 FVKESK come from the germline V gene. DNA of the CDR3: TGTGCCAGCAGCCAGGGACAGGGGTTCAGTTCACCCCTCCACTTT. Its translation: CASSQGQGFSSPLHF.

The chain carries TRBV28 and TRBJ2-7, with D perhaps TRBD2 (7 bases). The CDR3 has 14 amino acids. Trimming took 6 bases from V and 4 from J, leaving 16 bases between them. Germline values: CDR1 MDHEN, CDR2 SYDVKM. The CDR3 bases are TGTGCCAGCAGAACCCTAGGGGGGGGATACGAGCAGTACTTC. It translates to CASRTLGGGYEQYF.

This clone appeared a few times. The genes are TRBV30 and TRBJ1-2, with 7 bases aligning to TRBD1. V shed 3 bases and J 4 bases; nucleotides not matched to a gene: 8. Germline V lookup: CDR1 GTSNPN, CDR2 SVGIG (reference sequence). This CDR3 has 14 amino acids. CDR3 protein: CAWSLTGVTYGYTF. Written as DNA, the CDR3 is TGTGCCTGGAGCCTAACAGGGGTGACCTATGGCTACACCTTC.

In DNA form, the CDR3 reads TGTGCCAGCAGCCCCCTACTAAAGCGGCCTAACAATGAGCAGTTCTTC. Translating gives CASSPLLKRPNNEQFF. The chain combines TRBV13 with TRBJ2-1, with a possible D match to TRBD2 (5 bases). This CDR3 spans 16 amino acids. Deletions cut 5 bases from V and 5 bases from J, with 19 bases between. Germline CDR1 and CDR2: PRHDT and FYEKMQ (reference sequence).

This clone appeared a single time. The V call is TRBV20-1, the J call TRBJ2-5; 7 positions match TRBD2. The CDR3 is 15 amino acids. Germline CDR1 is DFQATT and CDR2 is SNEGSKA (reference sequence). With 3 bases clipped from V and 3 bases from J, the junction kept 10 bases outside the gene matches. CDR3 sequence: CSASATGTTKETQYF. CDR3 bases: TGCAGTGCTAGTGCTACCGGGACTACCAAAGAGACCCAGTACTTC.

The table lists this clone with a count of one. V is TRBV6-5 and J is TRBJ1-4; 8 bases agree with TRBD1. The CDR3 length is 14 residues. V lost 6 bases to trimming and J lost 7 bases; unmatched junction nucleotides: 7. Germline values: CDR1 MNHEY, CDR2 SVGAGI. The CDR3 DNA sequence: TGTGCCAGCAGGACCACAGGGGGGGGTGAAAAACTGTTTTTT. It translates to CASRTTGGGEKLFF.

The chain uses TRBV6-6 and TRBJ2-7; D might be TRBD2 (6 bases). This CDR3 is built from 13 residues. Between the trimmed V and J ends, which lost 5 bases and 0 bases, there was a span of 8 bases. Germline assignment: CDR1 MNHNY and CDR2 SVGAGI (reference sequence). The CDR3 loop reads CASSLGGSYEQYF. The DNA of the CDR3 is TGTGCCAGCAGTCTGGGGGGCTCCTACGAGCAGTACTTC.

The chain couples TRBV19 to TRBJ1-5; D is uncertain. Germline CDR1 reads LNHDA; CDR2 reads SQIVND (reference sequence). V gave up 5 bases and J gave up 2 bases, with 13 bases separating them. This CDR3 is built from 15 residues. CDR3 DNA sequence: TGTGCCAGTAGTCCCATGGCCGGGGGCAATCAGCCCCAGCATTTT. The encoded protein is CASSPMAGGNQPQHF.

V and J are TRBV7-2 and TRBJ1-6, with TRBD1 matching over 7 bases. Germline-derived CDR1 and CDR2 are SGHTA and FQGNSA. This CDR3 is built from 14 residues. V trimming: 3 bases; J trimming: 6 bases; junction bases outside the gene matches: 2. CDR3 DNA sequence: TGTGCCAGCAGCTTGGGACAGACTAATTCACCCCTCCACTTT. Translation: CASSLGQTNSPLHF.

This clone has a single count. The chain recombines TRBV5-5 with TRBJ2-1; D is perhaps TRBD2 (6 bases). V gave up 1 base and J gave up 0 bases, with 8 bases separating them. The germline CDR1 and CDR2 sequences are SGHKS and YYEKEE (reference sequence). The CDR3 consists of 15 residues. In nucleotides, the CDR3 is TGTGCCAGCAGCTTGCGGGAGACCTCCTACAATGAGCAGTTCTTC. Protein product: CASSLRETSYNEQFF.

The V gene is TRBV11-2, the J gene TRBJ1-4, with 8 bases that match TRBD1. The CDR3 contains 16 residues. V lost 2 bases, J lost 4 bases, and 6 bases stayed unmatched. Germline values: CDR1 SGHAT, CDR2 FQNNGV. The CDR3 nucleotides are TGTGCCAGCAGCTTACCTCAAACAGGGGGTAATGAAAAACTGTTTTTT. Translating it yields CASSLPQTGGNEKLFF.

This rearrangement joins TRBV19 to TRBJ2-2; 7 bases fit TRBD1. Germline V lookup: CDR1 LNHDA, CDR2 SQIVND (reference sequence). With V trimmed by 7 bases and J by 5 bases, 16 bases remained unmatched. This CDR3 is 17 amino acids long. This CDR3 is CASTVDGTGALTGELFF. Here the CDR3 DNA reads TGTGCCAGTACGGTCGATGGAACAGGGGCCTTAACCGGGGAGCTGTTTTTT.

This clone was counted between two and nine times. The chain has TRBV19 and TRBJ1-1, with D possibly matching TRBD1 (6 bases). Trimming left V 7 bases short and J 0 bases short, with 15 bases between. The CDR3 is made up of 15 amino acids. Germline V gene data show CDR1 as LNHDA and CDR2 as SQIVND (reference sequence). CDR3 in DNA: TGTGCCAGTACCTTGGACAGACCCATGAACACTGAAGCTTTCTTT. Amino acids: CASTLDRPMNTEAFF.

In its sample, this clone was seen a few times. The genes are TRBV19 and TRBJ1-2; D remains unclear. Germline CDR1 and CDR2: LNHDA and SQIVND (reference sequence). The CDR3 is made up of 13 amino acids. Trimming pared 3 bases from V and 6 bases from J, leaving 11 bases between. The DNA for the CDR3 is TGTGCCAGTAGTATCGGGGAGGGCCATGGCTACACCTTC. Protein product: CASSIGEGHGYTF.

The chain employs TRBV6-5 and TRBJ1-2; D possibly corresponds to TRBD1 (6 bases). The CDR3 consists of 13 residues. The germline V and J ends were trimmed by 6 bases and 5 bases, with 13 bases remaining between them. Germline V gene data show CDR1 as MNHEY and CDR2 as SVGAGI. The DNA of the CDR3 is TGTGCCAGCAGCCGCGGACAGTTATATGGCTACACCTTC. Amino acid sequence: CASSRGQLYGYTF.

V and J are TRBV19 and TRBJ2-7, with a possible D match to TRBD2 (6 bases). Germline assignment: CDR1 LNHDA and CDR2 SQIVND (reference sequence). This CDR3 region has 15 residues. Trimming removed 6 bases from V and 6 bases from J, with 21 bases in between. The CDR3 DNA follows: TGTGCCAGTAGCCTAGACCGACAGCGGGTAAGCGAGCAGTACTTC. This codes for CASSLDRQRVSEQYF.

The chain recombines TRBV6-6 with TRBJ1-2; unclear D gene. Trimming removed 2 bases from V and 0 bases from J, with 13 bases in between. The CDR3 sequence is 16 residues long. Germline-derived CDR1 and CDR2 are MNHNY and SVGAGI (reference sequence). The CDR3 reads CASSYEAVNTNYGYTF. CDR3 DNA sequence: TGTGCCAGCAGTTACGAGGCAGTAAACACTAACTATGGCTACACCTTC.

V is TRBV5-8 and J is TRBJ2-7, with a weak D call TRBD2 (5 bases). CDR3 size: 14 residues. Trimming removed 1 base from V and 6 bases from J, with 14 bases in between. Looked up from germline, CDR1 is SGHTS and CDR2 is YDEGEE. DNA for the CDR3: TGTGCCAGCAGCTTGTGGGGAGCCCGAGGCGAGCAGTACTTC. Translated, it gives CASSLWGARGEQYF.

The CDR3 spells CAWRYGIQGNTIYF. Written as DNA, the CDR3 is TGTGCCTGGAGATACGGCATCCAGGGGAACACCATATATTTT. The chain uses TRBV30 and TRBJ1-3, with D tentatively TRBD1 (6 bases). This CDR3 is 14 amino acids long. V was pared by 3 bases and J by 7 bases, with 16 bases between. Looked up from germline, CDR1 is GTSNPN and CDR2 is SVGIG (reference sequence).

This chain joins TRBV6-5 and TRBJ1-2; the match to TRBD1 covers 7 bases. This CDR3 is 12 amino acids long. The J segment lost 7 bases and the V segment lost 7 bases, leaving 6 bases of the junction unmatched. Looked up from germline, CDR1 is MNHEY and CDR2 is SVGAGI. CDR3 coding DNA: TGTGCCAGCATCGACAGGGACGCTGGCTACACCTTC. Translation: CASIDRDAGYTF.

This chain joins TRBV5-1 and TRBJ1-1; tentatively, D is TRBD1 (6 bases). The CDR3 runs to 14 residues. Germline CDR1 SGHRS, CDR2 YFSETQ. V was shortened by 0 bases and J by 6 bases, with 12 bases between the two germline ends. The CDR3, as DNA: TGCGCCAGCAGCTTGGCAGGGGTCTCCCCTGAAGCTTTCTTT. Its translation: CASSLAGVSPEAFF.

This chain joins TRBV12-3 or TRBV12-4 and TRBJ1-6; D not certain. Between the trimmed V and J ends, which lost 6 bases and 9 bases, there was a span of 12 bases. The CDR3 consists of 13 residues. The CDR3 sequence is CASRRTGGSPLHF. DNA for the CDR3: TGTGCCAGCAGAAGGACCGGAGGTTCACCCCTCCACTTT.

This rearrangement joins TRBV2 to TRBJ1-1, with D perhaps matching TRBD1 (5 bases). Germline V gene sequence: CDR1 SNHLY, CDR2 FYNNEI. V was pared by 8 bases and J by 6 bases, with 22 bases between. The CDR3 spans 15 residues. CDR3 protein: CASAKPEGQGAEAFF. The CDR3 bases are TGTGCCAGCGCCAAGCCGGAAGGTCAGGGCGCTGAAGCTTTCTTT.

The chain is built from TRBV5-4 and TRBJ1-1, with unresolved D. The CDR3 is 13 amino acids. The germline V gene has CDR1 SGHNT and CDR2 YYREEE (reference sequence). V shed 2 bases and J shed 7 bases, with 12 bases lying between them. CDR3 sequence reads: CASSFSVGGEAFF. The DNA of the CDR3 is TGTGCCAGCAGCTTTTCGGTTGGCGGTGAAGCTTTCTTT.